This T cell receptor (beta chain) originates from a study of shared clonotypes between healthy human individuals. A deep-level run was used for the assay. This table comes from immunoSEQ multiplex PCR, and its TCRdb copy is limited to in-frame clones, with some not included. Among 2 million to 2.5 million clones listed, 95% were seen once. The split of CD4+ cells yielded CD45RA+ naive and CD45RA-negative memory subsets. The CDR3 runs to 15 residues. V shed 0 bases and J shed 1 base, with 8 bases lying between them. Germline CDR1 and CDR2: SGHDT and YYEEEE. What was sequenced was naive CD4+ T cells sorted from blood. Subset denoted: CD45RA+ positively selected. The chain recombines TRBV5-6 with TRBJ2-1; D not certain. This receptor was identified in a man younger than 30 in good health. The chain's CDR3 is CASSLGSVSYNEQFF. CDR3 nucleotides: TGTGCCAGCAGCTTGGGTTCAGTTTCCTACAATGAGCAGTTCTTC.